The clone carrying this T cell receptor (beta chain) was seen only once. The CDR3 spans 17 residues. Germline V gives CDR1 MNHNS, CDR2 SASEGT. V lost 3 bases, J lost 0 bases, and 14 bases lay in between. This specimen comes from a study of blood T cell repertoires in COVID-19. Produced via immunoSEQ multiplex PCR; TCRdb's table is partial and in-frame only. The sample carries approximately 100,000 clones, nearly 90% recorded once. The J gene is TRBJ2-2, the V gene TRBV6-1; tentatively, D is TRBD2 (5 bases). The sequence came from a woman aged 55-70 years with acute or convalescent COVID-19. The material sequenced was peripheral blood. CDR3 sequence (DNA): TGTGCCAGCAGTGAGGGAGTGATGGCAACGAACACCGGGGAGCTGTTTTTT. Its protein is CASSEGVMATNTGELFF.